The following is a TCR beta chain sequence with its context. The authors' processing: Reference gene primer amplification yielded estimated nucleated cell counts. Assay: immunoSEQ multiplex PCR; the TCRdb copy retains only in-frame clones and omits some. V and J calls and clone size are as listed in that table; D and trimming were resolved from the DNA. The table records more than 150,000 clones, over 70% of them present only once. This specimen comes from a study of blood T cell repertoires in COVID-19. In the study overall: The analysed material was cDNA or gDNA that came from T cells, B-cell-depleted T cells, or PBMCs.

V shed 9 bases and J 3 bases; nucleotides not matched to a gene: 9. The CDR3 extends over 14 amino acids. The V gene's germline CDR1 is ENHRY and CDR2 SYGVKD. The TCR comes from a man aged 60 to 75 with active or convalescent COVID-19. The source material was peripheral blood. The chain recombines TRBV10-3 with TRBJ1-2; TRBD1 agrees at 8 bases. The chain's CDR3 is CAIQRQGAYYGYTF. The DNA of the CDR3 is TGTGCCATACAAAGGCAGGGGGCTTACTATGGCTACACCTTC.